This T cell receptor (beta chain) was found in a study of blood T cell repertoires in COVID-19. Whole-study context: Acute and convalescent COVID-19 specimens originated in the United States, Italy and Spain. The cDNA or gDNA used as material had been derived from T cells, B-cell-depleted T cells, or PBMCs.

This CDR3 comprises 14 residues. Looked up from germline, CDR1 is SNHLY and CDR2 is FYNNEI. V shed 7 bases and J shed 4 bases, with 17 bases lying between them. Recruited during active infection, patients (from Seattle) were subsequently followed longitudinally. Original methodology: By means of reference gene primer amplification, nucleated cell counts were estimated. Clones were read by immunoSEQ multiplex PCR, and TCRdb kept only the in-frame ones, dropping some. The DNA was the basis for D and trimming; V, J and clone size are from that table. Of some 370,000 clones in the sample, approximately 89% were seen once.

The chain recombines TRBV2 with TRBJ2-7; a possible D gene is TRBD2 (6 bases). Specimen: peripheral blood. The clonotype comes from a woman aged 25-40 years with COVID-19, enrolled during active disease. In nucleotides, the CDR3 is TGTGCCAGCACGGGCGGGCCTGGAGGGTACGAGCAGTACTTC. Translated: CASTGGPGGYEQYF.